This T cell receptor (beta chain) appears in the sequencing data of a study of chemoradiotherapy in HPV16-positive cancers. Worth noting for this clone: Its antigen is still unknown.

General study findings and limits: During treatment, candidate HPV-specific clones and E7-related motifs expanded in tumor.

The CDR3 totals 13 residues. CDR1 and CDR2 from the germline V gene are SQVTM and ANQGSEA. The germline V and J ends were trimmed by 6 bases and 7 bases, with 16 bases remaining between them. Method: immunoSEQ multiplex PCR; TCRdb's copy keeps in-frame clones and lacks some. The top ten clones hold 18% of a sample with a few thousand clones, 65% to 85% of them seen once. The gene calls are TRBV29-1 and TRBJ1-5, with D unresolved. Sequenced material: tumor tissue, taken from a patient who underwent chemoradiotherapy. This clonotype was sampled from a human donor with HPV-associated anogenital cancer. The CDR3: CSVDMGNGQPQHF. The CDR3 bases are TGCAGCGTCGACATGGGTAACGGGCAGCCCCAGCATTTT. Filled out from reference TRBV29-1 and TRBJ1-5, the complete variable domain reads SAVISQKPSRDICQRGTSLTIQCQVDSQVTMMFWYRQQPGQSLTLIATANQGSEATYESGFVIDKFPISRPNLTFSTLTVSNMSPEDSSIYLCSVDMGNGQPQHFGDGTRLSIL.